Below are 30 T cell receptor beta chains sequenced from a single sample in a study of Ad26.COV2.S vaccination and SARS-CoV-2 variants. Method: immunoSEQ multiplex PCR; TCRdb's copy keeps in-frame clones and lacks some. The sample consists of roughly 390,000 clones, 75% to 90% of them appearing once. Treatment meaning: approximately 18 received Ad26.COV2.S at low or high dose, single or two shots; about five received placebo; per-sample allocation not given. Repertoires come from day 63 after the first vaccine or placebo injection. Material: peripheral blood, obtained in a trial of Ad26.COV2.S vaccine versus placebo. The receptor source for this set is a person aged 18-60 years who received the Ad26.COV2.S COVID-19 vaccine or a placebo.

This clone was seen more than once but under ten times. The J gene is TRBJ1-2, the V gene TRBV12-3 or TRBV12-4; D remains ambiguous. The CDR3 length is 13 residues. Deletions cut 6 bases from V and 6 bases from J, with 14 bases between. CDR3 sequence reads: CASRFDTADGYTF. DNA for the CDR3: TGTGCCAGCAGATTCGACACGGCGGATGGCTACACCTTC.

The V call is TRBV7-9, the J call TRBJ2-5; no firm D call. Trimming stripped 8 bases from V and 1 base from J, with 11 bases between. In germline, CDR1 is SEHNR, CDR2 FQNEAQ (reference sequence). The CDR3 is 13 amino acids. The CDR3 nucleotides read TGTGCCAGCCATAGACAAGTCCAAGAGACCCAGTACTTC. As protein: CASHRQVQETQYF. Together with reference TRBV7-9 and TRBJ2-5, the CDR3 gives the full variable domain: DTGVSQNPRHKITKRGQNVTFRCDPISEHNRLYWYRQTLGQGPEFLTYFQNEAQLEKSRLLSDRFSAERPKGSFSTLEIQRTEQGDSAMYLCASHRQVQETQYFGPGTRLLVL.

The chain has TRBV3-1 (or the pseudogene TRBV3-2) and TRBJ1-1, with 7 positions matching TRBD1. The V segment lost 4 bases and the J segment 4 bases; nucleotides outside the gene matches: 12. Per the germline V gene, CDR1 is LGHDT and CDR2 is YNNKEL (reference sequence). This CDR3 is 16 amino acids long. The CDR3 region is CASSPTGQHSSTEAFF. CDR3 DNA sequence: TGTGCCAGCAGCCCGACGGGACAGCATTCTTCCACTGAAGCTTTCTTT.

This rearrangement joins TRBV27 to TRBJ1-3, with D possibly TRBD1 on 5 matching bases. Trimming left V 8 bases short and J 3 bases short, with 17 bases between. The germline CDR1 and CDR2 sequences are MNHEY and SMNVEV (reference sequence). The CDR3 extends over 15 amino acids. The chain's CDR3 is CASSPLGGSGNTIYF. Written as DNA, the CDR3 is TGTGCCAGCTCTCCCCTGGGGGGTAGTGGAAACACCATATATTTT.

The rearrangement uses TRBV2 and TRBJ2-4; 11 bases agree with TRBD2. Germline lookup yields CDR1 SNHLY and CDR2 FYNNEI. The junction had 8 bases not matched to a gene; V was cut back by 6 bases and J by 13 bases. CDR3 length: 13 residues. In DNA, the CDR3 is TGTGCCAGCAGAAAAACTAGCGGGGGTGAACAGTACTTC. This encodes CASRKTSGGEQYF.

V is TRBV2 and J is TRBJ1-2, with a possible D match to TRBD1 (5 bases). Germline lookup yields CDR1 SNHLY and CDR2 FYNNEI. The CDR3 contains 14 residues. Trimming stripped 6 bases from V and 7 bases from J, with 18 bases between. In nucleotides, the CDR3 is TGTGCCAGCAGGGGGACGGAATGGGAAAGTGGCTACACCTTC. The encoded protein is CASRGTEWESGYTF.

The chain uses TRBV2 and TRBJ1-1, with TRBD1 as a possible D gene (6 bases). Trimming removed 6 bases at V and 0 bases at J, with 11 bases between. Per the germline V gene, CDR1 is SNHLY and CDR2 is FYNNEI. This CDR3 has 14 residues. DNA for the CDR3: TGTGCCAGCAGCCTAAGGACAGTGAACACTGAAGCTTTCTTT. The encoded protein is CASSLRTVNTEAFF.

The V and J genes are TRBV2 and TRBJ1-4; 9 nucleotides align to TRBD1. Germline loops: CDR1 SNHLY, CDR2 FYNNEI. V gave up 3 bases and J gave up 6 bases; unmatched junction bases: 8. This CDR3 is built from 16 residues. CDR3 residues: CASSDDGQGRDEKLFF. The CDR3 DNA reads TGTGCCAGCAGTGATGATGGACAGGGGCGAGATGAAAAACTGTTTTTT.

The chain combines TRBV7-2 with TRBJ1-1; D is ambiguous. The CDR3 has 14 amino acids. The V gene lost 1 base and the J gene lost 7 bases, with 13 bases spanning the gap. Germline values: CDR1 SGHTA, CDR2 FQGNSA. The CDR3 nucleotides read TGTGCCAGCAGCTTAGTGGAGGGTGGGGTTGAAGCTTTCTTT. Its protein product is CASSLVEGGVEAFF.

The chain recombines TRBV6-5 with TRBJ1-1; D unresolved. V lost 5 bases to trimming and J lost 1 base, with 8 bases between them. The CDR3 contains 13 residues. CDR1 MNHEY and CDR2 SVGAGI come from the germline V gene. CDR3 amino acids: CASSLQTNTEAFF. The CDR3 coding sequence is TGTGCCAGCAGTCTACAGACGAACACTGAAGCTTTCTTT.

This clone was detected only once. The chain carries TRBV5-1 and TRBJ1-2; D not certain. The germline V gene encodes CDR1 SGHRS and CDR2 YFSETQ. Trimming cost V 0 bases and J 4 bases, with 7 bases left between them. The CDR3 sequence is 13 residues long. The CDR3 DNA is TGCGCCAGCAGCTTGGGGCCCAGCTATGGCTACACCTTC. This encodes CASSLGPSYGYTF.

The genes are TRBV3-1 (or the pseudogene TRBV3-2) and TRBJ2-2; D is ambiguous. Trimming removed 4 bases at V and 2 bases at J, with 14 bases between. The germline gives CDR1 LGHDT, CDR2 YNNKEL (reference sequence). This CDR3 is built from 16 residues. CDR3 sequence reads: CASSLAWGVNTGELFF. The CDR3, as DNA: TGTGCCAGCAGCCTCGCATGGGGTGTTAACACCGGGGAGCTGTTTTTT.

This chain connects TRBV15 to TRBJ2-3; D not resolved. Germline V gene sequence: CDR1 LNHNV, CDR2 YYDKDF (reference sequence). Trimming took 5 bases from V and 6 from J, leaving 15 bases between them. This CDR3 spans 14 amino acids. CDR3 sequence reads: CATSQDPHGDTQYF. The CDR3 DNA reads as TGTGCCACCAGCCAGGATCCCCACGGGGATACGCAGTATTTT. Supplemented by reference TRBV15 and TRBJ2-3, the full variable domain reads DAMVIQNPRYQVTQFGKPVTLSCSQTLNHNVMYWYQQKSSQAPKLLFHYYDKDFNNEADTPDNFQSRRPNTSFCFLDIRSPGLGDTAMYLCATSQDPHGDTQYFGPGTRLTVL.

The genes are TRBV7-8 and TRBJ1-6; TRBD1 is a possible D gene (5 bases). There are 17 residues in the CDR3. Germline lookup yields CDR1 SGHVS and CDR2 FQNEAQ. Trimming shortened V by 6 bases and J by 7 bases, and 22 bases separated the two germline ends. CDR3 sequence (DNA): TGTGCCAGCAGGACTCCCTGGGGCCCCCGGGACAATTCACCCCTCCACTTT. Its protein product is CASRTPWGPRDNSPLHF. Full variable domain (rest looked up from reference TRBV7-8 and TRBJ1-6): GAGVSQSPRYKVAKRGQDVALRCDPISGHVSLFWYQQALGQGPEFLTYFQNEAQLDKSGLPSDRFFAERPEGSVSTLKIQRTQQEDSAVYLCASRTPWGPRDNSPLHFGNGTRLTVT.

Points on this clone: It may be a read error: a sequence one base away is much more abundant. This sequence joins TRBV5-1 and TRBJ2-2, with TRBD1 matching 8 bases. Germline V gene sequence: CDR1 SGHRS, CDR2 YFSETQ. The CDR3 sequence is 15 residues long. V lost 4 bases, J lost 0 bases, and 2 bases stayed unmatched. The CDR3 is CASSQDRANTGELFF. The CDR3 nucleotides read TGCGCCAGCAGCCAGGACAGGGCGAACACCGGGGAGCTGTTTTTT.

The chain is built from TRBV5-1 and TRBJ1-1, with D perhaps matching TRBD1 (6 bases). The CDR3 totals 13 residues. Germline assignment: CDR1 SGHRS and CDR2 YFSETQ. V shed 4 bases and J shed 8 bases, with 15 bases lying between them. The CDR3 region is CASSVLPTGEAFF. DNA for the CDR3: TGCGCCAGCAGCGTTTTACCCACAGGGGAAGCTTTCTTT.

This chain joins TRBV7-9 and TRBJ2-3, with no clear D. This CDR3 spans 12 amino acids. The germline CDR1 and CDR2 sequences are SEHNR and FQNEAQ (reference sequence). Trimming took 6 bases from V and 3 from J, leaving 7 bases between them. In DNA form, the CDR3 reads TGTGCCAGCAGTTCTCTGACAGATACGCAGTATTTT. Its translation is CASSSLTDTQYF. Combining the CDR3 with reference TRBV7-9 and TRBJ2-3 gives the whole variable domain DTGVSQNPRHKITKRGQNVTFRCDPISEHNRLYWYRQTLGQGPEFLTYFQNEAQLEKSRLLSDRFSAERPKGSFSTLEIQRTEQGDSAMYLCASSSLTDTQYFGPGTRLTVL.

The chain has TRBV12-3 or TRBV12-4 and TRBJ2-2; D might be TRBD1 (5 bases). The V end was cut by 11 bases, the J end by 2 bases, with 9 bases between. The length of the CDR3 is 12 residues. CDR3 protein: CADSLNTGELFF. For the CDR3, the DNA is TGTGCCGACAGCTTAAACACCGGGGAGCTGTTTTTT.

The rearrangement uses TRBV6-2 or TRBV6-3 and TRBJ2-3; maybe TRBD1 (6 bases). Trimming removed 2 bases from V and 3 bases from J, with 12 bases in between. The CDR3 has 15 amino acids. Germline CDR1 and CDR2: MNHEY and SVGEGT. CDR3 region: CASSYAGQRTDTQYF. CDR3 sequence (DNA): TGTGCCAGCAGTTACGCAGGACAGCGTACAGATACGCAGTATTTT.

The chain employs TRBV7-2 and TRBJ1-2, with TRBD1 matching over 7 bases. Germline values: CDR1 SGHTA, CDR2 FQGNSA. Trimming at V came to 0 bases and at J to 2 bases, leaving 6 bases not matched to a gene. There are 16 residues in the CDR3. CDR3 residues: CASSLATGQPNYGYTF. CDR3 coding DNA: TGTGCCAGCAGCTTAGCGACGGGACAGCCAAACTATGGCTACACCTTC.

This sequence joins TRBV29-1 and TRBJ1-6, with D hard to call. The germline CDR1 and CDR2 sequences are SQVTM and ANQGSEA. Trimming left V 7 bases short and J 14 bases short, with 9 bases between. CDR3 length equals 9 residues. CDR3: CSAGVALHF. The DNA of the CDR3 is TGCAGCGCGGGAGTAGCCCTCCACTTT.

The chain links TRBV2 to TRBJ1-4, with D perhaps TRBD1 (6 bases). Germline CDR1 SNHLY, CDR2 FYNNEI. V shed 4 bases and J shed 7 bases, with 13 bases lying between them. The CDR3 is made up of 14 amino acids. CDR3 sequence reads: CASSVQGYGEKLFF. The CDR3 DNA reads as TGTGCCAGCAGTGTACAGGGTTACGGTGAAAAACTGTTTTTT.

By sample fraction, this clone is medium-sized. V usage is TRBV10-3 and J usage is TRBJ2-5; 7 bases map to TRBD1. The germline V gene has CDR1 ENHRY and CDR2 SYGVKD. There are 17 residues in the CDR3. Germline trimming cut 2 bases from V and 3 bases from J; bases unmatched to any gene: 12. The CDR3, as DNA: TGTGCCATCAGTGAGGAAGAGAAACTAGGGGGCGAAGAGACCCAGTACTTC. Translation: CAISEEEKLGGEETQYF.

CDR3 protein: CASSERLAGHGTDTQYF. DNA of the CDR3: TGCGCCAGCAGTGAGCGACTAGCGGGGCACGGCACAGATACGCAGTATTTT. The rearrangement uses TRBV10-1 and TRBJ2-3; 11 nucleotides line up with TRBD2. The CDR3 extends over 17 amino acids. Looked up from germline, CDR1 is WNHNN and CDR2 is SYGVQD (reference sequence). V lost 2 bases, J lost 1 base, and 5 bases stayed unmatched.

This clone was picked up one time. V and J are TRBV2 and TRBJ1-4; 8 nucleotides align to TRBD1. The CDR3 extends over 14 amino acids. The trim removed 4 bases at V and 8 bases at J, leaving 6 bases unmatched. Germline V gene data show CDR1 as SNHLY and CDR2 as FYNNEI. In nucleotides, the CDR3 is TGTGCCAGCAGTGTGGACAGGGCTGCCGAAAAACTGTTTTTT. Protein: CASSVDRAAEKLFF.

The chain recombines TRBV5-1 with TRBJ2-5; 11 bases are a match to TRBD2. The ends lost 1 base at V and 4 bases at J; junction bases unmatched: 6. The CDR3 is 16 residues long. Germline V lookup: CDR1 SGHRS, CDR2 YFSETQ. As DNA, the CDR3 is TGCGCCAGCAGCTTGCGTAGCGGGGGGGCAGGAGAGACCCAGTACTTC. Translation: CASSLRSGGAGETQYF. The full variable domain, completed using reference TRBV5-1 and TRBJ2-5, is KAGVTQTPRYLIKTRGQQVTLSCSPISGHRSVSWYQQTPGQGLQFLFEYFSETQRNKGNFPGRFSGRQFSNSRSEMNVSTLELGDSALYLCASSLRSGGAGETQYFGPGTRLLVL.

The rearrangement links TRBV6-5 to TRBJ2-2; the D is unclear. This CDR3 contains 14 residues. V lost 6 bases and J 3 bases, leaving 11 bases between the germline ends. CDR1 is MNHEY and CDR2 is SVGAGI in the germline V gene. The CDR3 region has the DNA TGTGCCAGCAGGCCTGGGTTGGACACCGGGGAGCTGTTTTTT. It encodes CASRPGLDTGELFF.

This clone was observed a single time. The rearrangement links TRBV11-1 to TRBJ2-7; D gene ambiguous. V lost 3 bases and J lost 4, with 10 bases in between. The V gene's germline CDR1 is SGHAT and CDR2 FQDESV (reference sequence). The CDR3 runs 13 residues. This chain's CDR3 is CASSLSSYYEQYF. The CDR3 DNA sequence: TGTGCCAGCAGCTTGTCCAGTTATTACGAGCAGTACTTC.

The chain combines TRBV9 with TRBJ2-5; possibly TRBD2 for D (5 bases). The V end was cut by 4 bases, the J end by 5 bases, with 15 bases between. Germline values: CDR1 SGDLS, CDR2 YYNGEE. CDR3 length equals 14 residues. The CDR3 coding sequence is TGTGCCAGCAGCTCCAGAACGGAGGCGGAGACCCAGTACTTC. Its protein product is CASSSRTEAETQYF.

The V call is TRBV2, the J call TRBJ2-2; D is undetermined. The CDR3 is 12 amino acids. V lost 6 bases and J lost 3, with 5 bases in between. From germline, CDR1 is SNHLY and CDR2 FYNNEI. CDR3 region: CASSRYTGELFF. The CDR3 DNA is TGTGCCAGCAGCCGGTACACCGGGGAGCTGTTTTTT.